This TCR beta chain was sequenced in a study of shared clonotypes between healthy human individuals. General study points: Since donors were few, the genetic and exposure-history diversity represented was limited.

Across several immunoSEQ plates, the genomic DNA of each subset was split evenly. Replicate PCRs from sorted subsets contained around 200 ng DNA, which is approximately 30,000 T cell genomes. Sequencing used immunoSEQ multiplex PCR; TCRdb keeps in-frame clones, though not all of them. Among over 2,000,000 clones listed, around 93% were seen once. Terminally differentiated effector memory CD45RA+ cells were excluded from the naive CD8 cells, which were CD45RO-negative and positively selected for CCR7. About this clone itself: Antigen: not known.

The CDR3 covers 16 residues. V gave up 6 bases and J gave up 1 base; unmatched junction bases: 10. CDR1 and CDR2 from the germline V gene are MNHEY and SMNVEV (reference sequence). This TCR was sampled from a man between 18 and 29 years old in good health. Some clones in this sample may be carry-over from other donors' samples. The chain links TRBV27 to TRBJ2-5, with 8 bases aligning to TRBD2. Material: naive CD8+ T cells from PBMCs. The chain's CDR3 is CASSENAGGLQETQYF. In DNA, the CDR3 is TGTGCCAGCAGCGAAAACGCGGGAGGCCTCCAAGAGACCCAGTACTTC.